This T cell receptor (beta chain) was obtained from a study of T cell responses to AZD1222 COVID-19 vaccine. The method was immunoSEQ multiplex PCR; TCRdb's version includes in-frame clones alone and lacks a portion of them. Here the sample spans roughly 150,000 clones, 91% being singletons. Notes on this clone: Antigen: not known.

Study conclusions and caveats: Clonal diversity was possibly underestimated, and the donors were mostly white British, with more females.

The sequence was collected from an adult in good health. The material was peripheral blood, obtained on day 0 of AZD1222 vaccination.

The CDR3 here is CASSLQGSEAFF. The DNA for the CDR3 is TGCGCCAGCAGCTTACAGGGATCTGAAGCTTTCTTT. J is TRBJ1-1 and V is TRBV5-1; a possible D gene is TRBD1 (6 bases). CDR3 size: 12 residues. The V gene's germline CDR1 is SGHRS and CDR2 YFSETQ. Trimming cost V 2 bases and J 6 bases, with 8 bases left between them.